This T cell receptor (beta chain) comes out of a study of human CD8 memory T cell subsets (dated by TCRdb to the early 2020s). Regarding the complete study: To assess clonal relationships, the TCRbeta repertoires of stem-like (TSTEM), progenitor exhausted-like (TPEX) and effector memory CD8+ T cell subsets were compared. Five or six donors each provided TSTEM, TPEX and effector memory subsets, from which TCRbeta repertoires were obtained. The full study reports these points: Clonotypes were shared with effector memory cells by both stem-like subsets, but only minimal overlap was found between TSTEM and TPEX repertoires, suggesting distinct antigen spectra. Only TCRbeta chains were sequenced, and the repertoire comparisons were based on roughly six donors and tested using paired t-tests with Bonferroni correction. Chao1 estimates suggested greater repertoire diversity in TSTEM than in TPEX subsets, potentially reflecting a broader range of specificities. Similarly high normalized Shannon-Wiener diversity was shown by TSTEM and TPEX subsets, whereas comparatively lower diversity was seen in effector memory subsets.

Taken from the germline V gene, the CDR1 and CDR2 loops are MNHEY and SVGAGI. The CDR3 covers 16 residues, taking in both the cysteine and the phenylalanine. No DNA was logged. Peripheral blood mononuclear cells were isolated from healthy donor buffy coats by density gradient separation. Negative magnetic separation using EasySep or MojoSort CD8+ T cell isolation kits was how the study enriched total CD8+ T cells. For each subset, total RNA was extracted using an RNeasy Mini Kit from duplicate vials of over 120,000 sorted CD8+ T cells. The PBMCs were used fresh or after being cryopreserved in fetal bovine serum with 10% DMSO. CD8+ T cell subsets were sorted to purity by fluorescence-activated cell sorting on a FACSAria III. With regard to this clonotype: No antigen is known for it.

A Human TCR Profiling Kit was used to prepare UMI-labeled 5' RACE TCRbeta libraries. Every TCRbeta library was prepared in parallel, with the same number of PCR cycles used for all of the libraries. The study's processing was this. Between roughly 2,700 and 18,000 functional CDR3beta clonotypes were contained in each TCRbeta library. MIGEC 1.2.9 was used for UMI extraction and consensus assembly, with a minimum of three reads required per UMI. In-frame CDR3beta repertoires were extracted with MiXCR 3.0.3. After each sample was downsampled to 42,000 randomly selected UMIs, diversity metrics were computed in VDJtools 1.2.1. Repertoire overlap metrics D, R and F2 were calculated in VDJtools for the top 3,000 clones of each sample pair. The reads underwent TCRdb reprocessing, giving one record for each CDR3 protein sequence and no DNA. TCRdb's processing, not the authors' own work, is the source of the V and J calls. The sample's table lists a count of under 20,000 distinct CDR3 sequences. The top ten constitute 5% to 6% of the sample.

The rearrangement combines TRBV6-5 with TRBJ2-7; there is no DNA to check the TCRdb D call of TRBD1. Sequencing was done on a sample of CD8+ T cells from PBMCs. The sequence was collected from a human donor in good health. The CDR3 corresponds to CASSSIGGKSLYEQYF.